The T cell receptor beta chain described here comes from a study of blood T cell repertoires in COVID-19 (dated by TCRdb to about 2020). Regarding the research as a whole: Samples from collaborators originated in the United States, Italy and Spain and spanned both the acute and convalescent phases of COVID-19. The prospective study material was composed of cDNA or gDNA derived from T cells, B-cell-depleted T cells, or PBMCs. The repertoires were released in a freely available public database intended as a resource for research on the immune response to SARS-CoV-2. HLA class I and class II types, where available, came from metadata supplied by the sample provider rather than from assay-based typing. A de-identified subject ID, COVID-19 status, age in years and sex were almost always included in the sample metadata. Samples were obtained from the ongoing ImmuneRACE study (first 160 participants) and from 1,254 subjects provided by 6 global collaborators. Deeply sampled blood TCRbeta repertoires from subjects exposed to, actively infected with, or recovered from COVID-19 were included in the dataset. Findings and caveats that apply to the study as a whole: The quantity of clinical and demographic metadata differed by source and by participant and was supplied without curation.

Concerning this clone itself: Its antigen is unknown. Base qualities are not at hand, and no much larger clone is one base apart.

Whole blood was collected in K2EDTA tubes by collaborating institutions according to the institutions' own protocols. For TCRbeta analysis, collaborators shipped samples as frozen whole blood, isolated PBMCs, or DNA extracted from either of those sample types. V loses 4 bases at its end and J loses 4 bases; junction bases beyond the gene matches: 8. CDR1 and CDR2, per the germline V gene, are SGHTS and YDEGEE. Including cysteine and phenylalanine, the CDR3 has 15 amino acids. This entry keeps only the CDR3 DNA: 45 bases, framed from base 1. The immunoSEQ Assay, a bias-controlled multiplex PCR, was used to amplify TCRbeta CDR3 regions from genomic DNA. The paper's processing steps were these. The number of nucleated cells in each sample was estimated from the amplification of reference gene primers within the assay. To quantify the absolute abundance of each unique TCRbeta CDR3 rearrangement, sequence reads were collapsed and filtered. Productive Simpson clonality was computed per sample as the square root of Simpson's diversity index over productive rearrangements. TCRdb limited this immuneACCESS table to in-frame rearrangements with V and J called. A share of clones is missing; checked studies link under half to unresolved V genes, and the rest is unexplained. V and J calls plus clone size are reproduced from that table; the DNA served to infer D and trimming. The sample table shows approximately 110,000 clones, and around 90% are seen once. The biggest ten clones account for 1% to 1.4% of the sample.

The specimen sequenced was peripheral blood. The TCR sequence derives from a human donor in a cohort sampled during active COVID-19. The V and J genes are TRBV5-8 and TRBJ2-5, with 9 middle bases fitting TRBD2. This receptor has the CDR3 CASSPRGGDGETQYF. The bases read TGTGCCAGCAGCCCCCGCGGGGGGGACGGAGAGACCCAGTACTTC.